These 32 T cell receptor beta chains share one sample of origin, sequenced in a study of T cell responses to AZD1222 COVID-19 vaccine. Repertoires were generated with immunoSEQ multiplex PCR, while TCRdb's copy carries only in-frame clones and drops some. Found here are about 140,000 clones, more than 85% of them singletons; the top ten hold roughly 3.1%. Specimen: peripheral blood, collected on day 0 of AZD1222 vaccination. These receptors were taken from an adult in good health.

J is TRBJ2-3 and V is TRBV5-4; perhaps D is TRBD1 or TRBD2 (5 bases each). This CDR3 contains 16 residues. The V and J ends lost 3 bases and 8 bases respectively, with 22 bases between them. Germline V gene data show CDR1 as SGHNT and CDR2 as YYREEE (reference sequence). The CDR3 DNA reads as TGTGCCAGCAGCTCCTACGAGGGGATAAAAATGGGTACGCAGTATTTT. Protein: CASSSYEGIKMGTQYF. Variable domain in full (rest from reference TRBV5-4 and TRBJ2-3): ETGVTQSPTHLIKTRGQQVTLRCSSQSGHNTVSWYQQALGQGPQFIFQYYREEENGRGNFPPRFSGLQFPNYSSELNVNALELDDSALYLCASSSYEGIKMGTQYFGPGTRLTVL.

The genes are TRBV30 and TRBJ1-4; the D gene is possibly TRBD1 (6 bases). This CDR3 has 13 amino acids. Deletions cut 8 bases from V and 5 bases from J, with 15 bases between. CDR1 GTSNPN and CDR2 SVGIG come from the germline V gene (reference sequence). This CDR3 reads CARQDSKNEKLFF. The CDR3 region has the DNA TGTGCCCGGCAGGACAGCAAAAATGAAAAACTGTTTTTT.

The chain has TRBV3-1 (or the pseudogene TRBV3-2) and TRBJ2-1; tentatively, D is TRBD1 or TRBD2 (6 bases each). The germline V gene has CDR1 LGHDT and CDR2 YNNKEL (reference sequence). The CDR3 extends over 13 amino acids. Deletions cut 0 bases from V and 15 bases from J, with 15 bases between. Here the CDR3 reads CASSQDLRGASFF. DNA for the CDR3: TGTGCCAGCAGCCAAGACCTAAGGGGGGCGTCGTTCTTC.

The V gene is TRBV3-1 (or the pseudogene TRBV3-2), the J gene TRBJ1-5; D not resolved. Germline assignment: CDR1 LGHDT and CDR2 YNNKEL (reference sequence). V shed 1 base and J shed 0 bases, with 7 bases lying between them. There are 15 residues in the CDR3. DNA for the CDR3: TGTGCCAGCAGCCAAGCCAGCCATAGCAATCAGCCCCAGCATTTT. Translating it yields CASSQASHSNQPQHF.

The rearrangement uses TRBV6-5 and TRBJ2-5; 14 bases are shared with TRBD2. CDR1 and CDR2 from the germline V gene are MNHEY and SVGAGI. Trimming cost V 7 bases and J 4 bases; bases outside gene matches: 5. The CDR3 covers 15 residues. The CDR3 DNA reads TGTGCCAGCAAACAGGGACTAGCGGGAGTAGAGACCCAGTACTTC. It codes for CASKQGLAGVETQYF.

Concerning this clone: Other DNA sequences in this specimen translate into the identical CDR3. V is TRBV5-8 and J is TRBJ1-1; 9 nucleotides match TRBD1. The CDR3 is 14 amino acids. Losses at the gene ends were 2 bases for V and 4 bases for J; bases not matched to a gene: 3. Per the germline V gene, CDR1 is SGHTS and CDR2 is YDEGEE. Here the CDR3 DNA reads TGTGCCAGCAGCTTCCGACAGGGGGGCACTGAAGCTTTCTTT. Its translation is CASSFRQGGTEAFF.

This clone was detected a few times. The CDR3 reads CASSPRDSYYGYTF. CDR3 bases: TGTGCCAGCAGTCCGCGGGACAGCTACTATGGCTACACCTTC. The chain employs TRBV5-4 and TRBJ1-2, with 7 bases matching TRBD1. With V trimmed by 5 bases and J by 3 bases, 7 bases remained unmatched. The CDR3 has 14 residues. Germline V gene sequence: CDR1 SGHNT, CDR2 YYREEE (reference sequence).

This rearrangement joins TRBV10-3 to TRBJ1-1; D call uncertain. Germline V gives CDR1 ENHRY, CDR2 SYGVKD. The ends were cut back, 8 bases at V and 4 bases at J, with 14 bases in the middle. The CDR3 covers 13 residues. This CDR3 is CAIQAVLGTEAFF. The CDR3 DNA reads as TGTGCCATCCAAGCAGTGTTAGGCACTGAAGCTTTCTTT.

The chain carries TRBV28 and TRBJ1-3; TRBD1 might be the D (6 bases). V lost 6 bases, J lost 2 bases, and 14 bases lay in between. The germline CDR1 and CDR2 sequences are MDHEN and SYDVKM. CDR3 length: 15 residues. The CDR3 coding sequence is TGTGCCAGCAGCGTCACAGGGAAAGCTGGAAACACCATATATTTT. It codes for CASSVTGKAGNTIYF.

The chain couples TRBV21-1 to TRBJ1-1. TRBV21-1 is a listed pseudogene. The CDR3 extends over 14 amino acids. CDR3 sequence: CASSKGEGGTEAFF. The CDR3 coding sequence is TGTGCCAGCAGCAAAGGAGAGGGGGGCACTGAAGCTTTCTTT.

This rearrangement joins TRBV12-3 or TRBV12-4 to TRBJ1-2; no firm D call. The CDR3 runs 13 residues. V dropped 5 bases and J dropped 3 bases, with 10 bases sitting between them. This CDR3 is CASSGQKDYGYTF. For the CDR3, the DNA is TGTGCCAGCAGTGGGCAGAAAGACTATGGCTACACCTTC.

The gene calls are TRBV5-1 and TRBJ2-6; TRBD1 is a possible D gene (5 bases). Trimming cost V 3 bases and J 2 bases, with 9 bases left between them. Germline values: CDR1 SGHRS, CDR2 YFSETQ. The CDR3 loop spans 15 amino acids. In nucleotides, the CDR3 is TGCGCCAGCAGCTGGGGCGGTACTGGGGCCAACGTCCTGACTTTC. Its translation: CASSWGGTGANVLTF.

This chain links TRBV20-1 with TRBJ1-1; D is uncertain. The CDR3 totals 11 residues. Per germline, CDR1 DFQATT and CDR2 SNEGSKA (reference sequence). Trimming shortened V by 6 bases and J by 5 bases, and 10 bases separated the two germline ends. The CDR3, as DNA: TGCAGTGCCCTGGGCACTACTGAAGCTTTCTTT. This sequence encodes CSALGTTEAFF.

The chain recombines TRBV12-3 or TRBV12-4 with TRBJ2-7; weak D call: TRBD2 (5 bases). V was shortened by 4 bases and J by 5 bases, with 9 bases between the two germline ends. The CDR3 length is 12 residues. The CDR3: CASSSTTNEQYF. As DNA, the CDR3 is TGTGCCAGCAGTTCGACTACCAACGAGCAGTACTTC.

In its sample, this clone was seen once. The CDR3 spells CASSVDGVETGNTIYF. CDR3 DNA: TGTGCCAGCAGCGTAGACGGTGTGGAAACTGGAAACACCATATATTTT. The J gene is TRBJ1-3, the V gene TRBV9, with no clear D. From germline, CDR1 is SGDLS and CDR2 YYNGEE. The CDR3 is made up of 16 amino acids. With 0 bases removed from V and 2 bases from J, the gap between germline ends came to 12 bases.

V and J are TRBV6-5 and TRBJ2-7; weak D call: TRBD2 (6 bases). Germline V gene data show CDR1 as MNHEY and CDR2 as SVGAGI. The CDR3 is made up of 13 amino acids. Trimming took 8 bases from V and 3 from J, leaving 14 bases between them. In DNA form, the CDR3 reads TGTGCCAGCCGGGACTCTACTTACTACGAGCAGTACTTC. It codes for CASRDSTYYEQYF.

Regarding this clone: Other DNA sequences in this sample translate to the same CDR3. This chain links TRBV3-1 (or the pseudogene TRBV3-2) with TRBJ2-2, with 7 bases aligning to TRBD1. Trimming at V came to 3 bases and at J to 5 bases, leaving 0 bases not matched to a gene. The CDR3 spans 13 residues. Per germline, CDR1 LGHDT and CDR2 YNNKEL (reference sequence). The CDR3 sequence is CASSQTGTGELFF. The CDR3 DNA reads TGTGCCAGCAGCCAGACAGGGACCGGGGAGCTGTTTTTT.

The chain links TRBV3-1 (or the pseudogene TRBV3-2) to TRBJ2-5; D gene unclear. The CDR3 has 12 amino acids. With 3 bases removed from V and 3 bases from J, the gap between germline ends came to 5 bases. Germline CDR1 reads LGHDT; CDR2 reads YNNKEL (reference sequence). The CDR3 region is CASSQSEETQYF. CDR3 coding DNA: TGTGCCAGCAGCCAGTCAGAAGAGACCCAGTACTTC.

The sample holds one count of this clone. The CDR3 DNA is TGCGCCAGCAGCGACGGACAACGACTCTACACCTTC. Its protein is CASSDGQRLYTF. This chain connects TRBV10-1 to TRBJ1-2; weak D call: TRBD1 (5 bases). CDR3 length equals 12 residues. Trimming left V 6 bases short and J 10 bases short, with 15 bases between. The germline CDR1 and CDR2 sequences are WNHNN and SYGVQD (reference sequence).

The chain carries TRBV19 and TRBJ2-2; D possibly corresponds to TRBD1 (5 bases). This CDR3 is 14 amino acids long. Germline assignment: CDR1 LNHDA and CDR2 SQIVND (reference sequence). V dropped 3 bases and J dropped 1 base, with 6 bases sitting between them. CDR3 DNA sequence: TGTGCCAGTAGTATTCAGGGGAACACCGGGGAGCTGTTTTTT. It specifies CASSIQGNTGELFF. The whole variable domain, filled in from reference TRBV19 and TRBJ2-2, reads DGGITQSPKYLFRKEGQNVTLSCEQNLNHDAMYWYRQDPGQGLRLIYYSQIVNDFQKGDIAEGYSVSREKKESFPLTVTSAQKNPTAFYLCASSIQGNTGELFFGEGSRLTVL.

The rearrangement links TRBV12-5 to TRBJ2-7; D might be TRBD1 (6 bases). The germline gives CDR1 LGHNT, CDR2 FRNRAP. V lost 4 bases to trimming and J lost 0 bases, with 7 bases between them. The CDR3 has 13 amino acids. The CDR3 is CASGSGDSYEQYF. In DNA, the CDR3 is TGTGCTAGTGGTTCAGGGGACTCCTACGAGCAGTACTTC.

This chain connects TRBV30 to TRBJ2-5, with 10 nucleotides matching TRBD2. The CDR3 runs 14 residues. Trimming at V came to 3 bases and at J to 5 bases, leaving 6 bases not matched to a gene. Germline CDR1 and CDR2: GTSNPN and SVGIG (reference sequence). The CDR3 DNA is TGTGCCTGGAGGAGCGGGAGGGCGTGGGAGACCCAGTACTTC. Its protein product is CAWRSGRAWETQYF.

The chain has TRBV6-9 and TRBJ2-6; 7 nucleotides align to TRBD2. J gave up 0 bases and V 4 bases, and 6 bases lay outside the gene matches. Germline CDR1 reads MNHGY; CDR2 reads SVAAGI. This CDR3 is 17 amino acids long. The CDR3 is CASSWGGRSSGANVLTF. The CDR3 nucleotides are TGTGCCAGCAGTTGGGGGGGTAGGTCCTCTGGGGCCAACGTCCTGACTTTC.

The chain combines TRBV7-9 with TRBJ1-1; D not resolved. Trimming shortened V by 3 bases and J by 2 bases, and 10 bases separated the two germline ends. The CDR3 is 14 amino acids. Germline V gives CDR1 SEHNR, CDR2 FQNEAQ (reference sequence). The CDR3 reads CASSFRTDNTEAFF. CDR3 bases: TGTGCCAGCAGCTTCAGGACGGATAACACTGAAGCTTTCTTT.

CDR3 coding DNA: TGTGCCAGCAGTTACACCCTACAGGGATTCGAAAAACTGTTTTTT. Its translation is CASSYTLQGFEKLFF. The V and J genes are TRBV6-5 and TRBJ1-4; D may be TRBD1 (6 bases). The CDR3 has 15 residues. The germline gives CDR1 MNHEY, CDR2 SVGAGI. Trimming removed 2 bases at V and 8 bases at J, with 15 bases between.

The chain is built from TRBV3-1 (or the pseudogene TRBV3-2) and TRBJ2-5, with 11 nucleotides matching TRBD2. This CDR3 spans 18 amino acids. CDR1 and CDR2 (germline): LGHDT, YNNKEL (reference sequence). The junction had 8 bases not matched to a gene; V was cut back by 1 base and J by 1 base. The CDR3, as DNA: TGTGCCAGCAGCCAAGGGATACCGGGACTAGCGGTCCAAGAGACCCAGTACTTC. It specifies CASSQGIPGLAVQETQYF.

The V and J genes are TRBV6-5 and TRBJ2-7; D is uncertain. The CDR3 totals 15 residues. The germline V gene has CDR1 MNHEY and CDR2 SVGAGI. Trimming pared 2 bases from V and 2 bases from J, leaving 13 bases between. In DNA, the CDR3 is TGTGCCAGCAGTTACGTCGGGCCAAGGGCCTACGAGCAGTACTTC. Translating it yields CASSYVGPRAYEQYF.

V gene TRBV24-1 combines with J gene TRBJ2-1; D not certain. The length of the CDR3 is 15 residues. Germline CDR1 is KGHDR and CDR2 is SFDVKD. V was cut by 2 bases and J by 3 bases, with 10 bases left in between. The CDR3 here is CATSDWEGSYNEQFF. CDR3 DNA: TGTGCCACCAGTGATTGGGAAGGTAGCTACAATGAGCAGTTCTTC.

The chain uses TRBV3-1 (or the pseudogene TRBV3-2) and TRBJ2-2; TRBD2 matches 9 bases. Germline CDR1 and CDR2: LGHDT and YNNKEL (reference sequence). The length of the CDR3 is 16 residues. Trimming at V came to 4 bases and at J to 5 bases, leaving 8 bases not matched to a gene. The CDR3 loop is CASSLRAGGHTGELFF. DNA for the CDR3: TGTGCCAGCAGCCTGAGAGCGGGAGGCCATACCGGGGAGCTGTTTTTT.

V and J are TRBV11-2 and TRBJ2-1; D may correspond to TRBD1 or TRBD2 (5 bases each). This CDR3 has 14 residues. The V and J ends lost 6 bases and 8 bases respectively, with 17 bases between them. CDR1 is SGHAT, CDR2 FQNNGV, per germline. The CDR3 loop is CASRHGILGDEQFF. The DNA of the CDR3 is TGTGCCAGCAGGCACGGGATCCTAGGGGATGAGCAGTTCTTC.

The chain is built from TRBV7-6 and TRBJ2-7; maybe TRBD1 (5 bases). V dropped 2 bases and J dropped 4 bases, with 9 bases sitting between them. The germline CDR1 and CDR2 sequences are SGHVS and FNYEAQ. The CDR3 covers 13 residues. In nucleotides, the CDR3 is TGTGCCAGCAGCTTAAGCAGGGATTACGAGCAGTACTTC. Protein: CASSLSRDYEQYF.

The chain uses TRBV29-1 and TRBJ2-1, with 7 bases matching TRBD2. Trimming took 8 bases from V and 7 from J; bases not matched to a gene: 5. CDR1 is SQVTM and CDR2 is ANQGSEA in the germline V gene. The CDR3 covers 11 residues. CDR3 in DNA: TGCAGCTGTGGACTAGGTAATGAGCAGTTCTTC. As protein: CSCGLGNEQFF.